This note documents a single T cell receptor beta chain sequence. Its antigen is still unknown. The record originates from a study of T-cell memory formation after mild COVID-19. Study observations and caveats: Prior to infection, memory already included some responding clones, suggesting cross-reactive memory joined. Clones from the second wave (peaking day 37) had unconfirmed SARS-CoV-2 specificity.

After 5'RACE with constant-segment primers, TCR alpha and TCR beta cDNA libraries carrying sample barcodes and UMIs were obtained. Via MiXCR, TCRdb re-called the 5' RACE reads, giving one row per CDR3 protein. The sample includes roughly 80,000 distinct CDR3 sequences, more than 20% of them seen just once. This TCR was sampled from a man aged 18 to 35 who had mild COVID-19 (a few samples of this study predate the infection). Cell type and time point are not known. Sequenced material: PBMCs or a T cell subset sorted from them (not recorded which).

CDR3 protein: CASSLEPGTGVYTGELFF. The CDR3 coding sequence is TGTGCCAGCAGCTTGGAGCCCGGGACAGGGGTTTACACCGGGGAGCTGTTTTTT. J is TRBJ2-2 and V is TRBV7-3, with 10 bases that match TRBD1. The CDR3 totals 18 residues. The V gene end was trimmed by 3 bases and the J gene end by 3 bases; junction bases not matched to a gene: 10. CDR1 and CDR2 from the germline V gene are SGHTA and FQGTGA.